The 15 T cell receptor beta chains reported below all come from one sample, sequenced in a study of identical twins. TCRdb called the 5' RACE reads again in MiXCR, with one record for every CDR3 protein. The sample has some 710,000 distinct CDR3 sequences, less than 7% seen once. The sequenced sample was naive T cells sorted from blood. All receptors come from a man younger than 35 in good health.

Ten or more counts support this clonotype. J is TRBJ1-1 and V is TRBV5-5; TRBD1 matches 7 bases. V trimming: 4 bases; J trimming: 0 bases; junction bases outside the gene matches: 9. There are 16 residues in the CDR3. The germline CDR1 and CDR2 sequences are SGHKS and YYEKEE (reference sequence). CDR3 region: CASSPRPTGMNTEAFF. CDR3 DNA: TGTGCCAGCAGCCCCCGACCGACAGGGATGAACACTGAAGCTTTCTTT.

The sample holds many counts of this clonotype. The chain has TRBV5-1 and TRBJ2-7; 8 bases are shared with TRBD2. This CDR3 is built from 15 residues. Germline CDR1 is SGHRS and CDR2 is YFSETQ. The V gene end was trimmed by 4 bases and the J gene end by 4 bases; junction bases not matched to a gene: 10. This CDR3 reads CASSRRSGSPYEQYF. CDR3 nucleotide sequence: TGCGCCAGCAGCCGACGGAGCGGGAGCCCTTACGAGCAGTACTTC.

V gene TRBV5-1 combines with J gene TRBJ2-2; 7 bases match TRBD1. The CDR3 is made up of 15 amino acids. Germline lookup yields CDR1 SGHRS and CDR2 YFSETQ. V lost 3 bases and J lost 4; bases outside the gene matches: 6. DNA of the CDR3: TGCGCCAGCAGCTCAGAGACAGGGCCCACCGGGGAGCTGTTTTTT. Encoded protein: CASSSETGPTGELFF. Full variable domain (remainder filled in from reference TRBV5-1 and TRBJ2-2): KAGVTQTPRYLIKTRGQQVTLSCSPISGHRSVSWYQQTPGQGLQFLFEYFSETQRNKGNFPGRFSGRQFSNSRSEMNVSTLELGDSALYLCASSSETGPTGELFFGEGSRLTVL.

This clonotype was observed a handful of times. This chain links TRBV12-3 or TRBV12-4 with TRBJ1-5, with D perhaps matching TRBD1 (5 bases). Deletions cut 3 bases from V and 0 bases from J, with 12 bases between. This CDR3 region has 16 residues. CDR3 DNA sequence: TGTGCCAGCAGTTTGCGGGCAGGGAATAGCAATCAGCCCCAGCATTTT. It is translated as CASSLRAGNSNQPQHF.

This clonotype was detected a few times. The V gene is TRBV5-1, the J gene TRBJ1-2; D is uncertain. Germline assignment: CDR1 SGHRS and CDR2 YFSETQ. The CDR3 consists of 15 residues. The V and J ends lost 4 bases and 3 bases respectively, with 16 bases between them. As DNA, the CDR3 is TGCGCCAGCAGCCTCGCGGGAGGCGGTGACTATGGCTACACCTTC. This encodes CASSLAGGGDYGYTF.

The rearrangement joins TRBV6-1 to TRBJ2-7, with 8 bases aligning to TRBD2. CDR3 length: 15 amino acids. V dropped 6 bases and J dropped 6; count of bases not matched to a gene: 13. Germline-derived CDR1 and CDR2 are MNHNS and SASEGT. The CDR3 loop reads CASSPPSGLAGEQYV. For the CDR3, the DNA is TGTGCCAGCAGCCCTCCCTCGGGGCTAGCGGGCGAGCAGTACGTC.

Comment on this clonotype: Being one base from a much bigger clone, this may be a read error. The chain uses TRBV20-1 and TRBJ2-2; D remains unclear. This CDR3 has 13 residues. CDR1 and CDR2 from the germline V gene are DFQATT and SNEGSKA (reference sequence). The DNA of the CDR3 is TGCAGTGCGGAGCTAGTTCACACCCGGGAGCTGTTTTTT. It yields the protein CSAELVHTRELFF.

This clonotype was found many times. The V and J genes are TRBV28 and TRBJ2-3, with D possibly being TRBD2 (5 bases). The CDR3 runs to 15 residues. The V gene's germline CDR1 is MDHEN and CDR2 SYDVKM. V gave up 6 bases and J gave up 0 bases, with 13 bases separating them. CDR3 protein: CASSPGRTSTDTQYF. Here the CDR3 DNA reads TGTGCCAGCAGCCCCGGAAGGACTAGCACAGATACGCAGTATTTT.

The CDR3 coding sequence is TGTGCCAGCATTACGGACGAGCAGTACGTC. Translation gives CASITDEQYV. V usage is TRBV27 and J usage is TRBJ2-7, with D unresolved. Germline V gene lookup returns CDR1 MNHEY and CDR2 SMNVEV (reference sequence). Trimming removed 7 bases from V and 5 bases from J, with 6 bases in between. The CDR3 totals 10 residues.

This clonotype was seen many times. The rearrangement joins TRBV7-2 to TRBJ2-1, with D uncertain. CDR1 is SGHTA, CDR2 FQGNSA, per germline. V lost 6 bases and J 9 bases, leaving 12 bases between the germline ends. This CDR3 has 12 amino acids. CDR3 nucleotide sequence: TGTGCCAGCAGAGACACCACCTCTGAGCAGTTCTTC. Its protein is CASRDTTSEQFF.

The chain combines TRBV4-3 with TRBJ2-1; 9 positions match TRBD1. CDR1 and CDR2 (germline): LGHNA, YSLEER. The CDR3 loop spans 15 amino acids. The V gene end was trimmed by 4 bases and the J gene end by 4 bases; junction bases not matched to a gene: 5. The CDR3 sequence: CASSLYRGPYNEQFF. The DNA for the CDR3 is TGCGCCAGCAGCCTATACAGGGGGCCGTACAATGAGCAGTTCTTC.

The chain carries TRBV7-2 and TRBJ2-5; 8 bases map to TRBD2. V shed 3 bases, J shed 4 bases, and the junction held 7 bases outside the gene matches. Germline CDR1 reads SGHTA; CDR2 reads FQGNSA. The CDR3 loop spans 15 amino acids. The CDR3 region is CASSFEAGVRETQYF. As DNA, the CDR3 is TGTGCCAGCAGCTTTGAAGCGGGAGTTCGAGAGACCCAGTACTTC. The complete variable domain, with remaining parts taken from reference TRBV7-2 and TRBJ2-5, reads GAGVSQSPSNKVTEKGKDVELRCDPISGHTALYWYRQSLGQGLEFLIYFQGNSAPDKSGLPSDRFSAERTGGSVSTLTIQRTQQEDSAVYLCASSFEAGVRETQYFGPGTRLLVL.

The CDR3 DNA reads TGTGCCAGCAGCCAAGGGGCCCTCAGACAAGAGACCCAGTACTTC. It translates to CASSQGALRQETQYF. The chain combines TRBV7-9 with TRBJ2-5; possible D gene TRBD1, 5 bases. The germline V gene encodes CDR1 SEHNR and CDR2 FQNEAQ (reference sequence). V was shortened by 5 bases and J by 2 bases, with 15 bases between the two germline ends. The CDR3 has 15 amino acids.

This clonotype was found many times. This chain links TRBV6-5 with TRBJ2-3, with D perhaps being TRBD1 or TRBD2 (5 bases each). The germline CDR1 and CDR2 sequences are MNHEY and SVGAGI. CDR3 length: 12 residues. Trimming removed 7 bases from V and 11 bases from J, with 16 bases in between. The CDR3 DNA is TGTGCCAGCACCCTACTCCGGGACCTGCAGTATTTT. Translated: CASTLLRDLQYF.

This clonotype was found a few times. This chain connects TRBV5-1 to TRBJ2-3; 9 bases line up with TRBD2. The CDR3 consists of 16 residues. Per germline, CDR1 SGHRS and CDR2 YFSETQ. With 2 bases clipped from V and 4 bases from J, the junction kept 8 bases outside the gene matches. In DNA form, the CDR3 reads TGCGCCAGCAGCTTTGGCGGGAGGGTTAACGCAGATACGCAGTATTTT. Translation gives CASSFGGRVNADTQYF.